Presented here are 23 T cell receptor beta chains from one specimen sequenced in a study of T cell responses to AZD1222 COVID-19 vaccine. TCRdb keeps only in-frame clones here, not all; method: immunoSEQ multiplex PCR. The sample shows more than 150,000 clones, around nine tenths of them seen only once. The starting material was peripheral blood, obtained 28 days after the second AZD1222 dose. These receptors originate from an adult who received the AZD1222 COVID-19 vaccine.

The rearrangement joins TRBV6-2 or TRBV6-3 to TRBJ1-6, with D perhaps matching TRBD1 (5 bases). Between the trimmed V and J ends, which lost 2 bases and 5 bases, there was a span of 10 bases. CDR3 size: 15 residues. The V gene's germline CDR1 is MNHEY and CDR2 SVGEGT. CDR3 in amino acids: CASSYQQANNSPLHF. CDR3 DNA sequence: TGTGCCAGCAGTTACCAACAGGCTAATAATTCACCCCTCCACTTT.

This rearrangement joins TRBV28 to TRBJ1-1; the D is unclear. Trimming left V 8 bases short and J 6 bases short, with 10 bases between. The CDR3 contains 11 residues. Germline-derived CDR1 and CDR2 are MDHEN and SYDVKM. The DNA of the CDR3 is TGTGCCAGCCACCAGATTGCTGAAGCTTTCTTT. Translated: CASHQIAEAFF.

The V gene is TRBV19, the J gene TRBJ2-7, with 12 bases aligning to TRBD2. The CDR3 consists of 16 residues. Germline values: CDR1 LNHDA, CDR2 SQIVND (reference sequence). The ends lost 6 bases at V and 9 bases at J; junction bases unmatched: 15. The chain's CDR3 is CASSPTSGSASRAQYF. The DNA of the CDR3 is TGTGCCAGTAGCCCGACTAGCGGGAGTGCTAGTAGGGCGCAGTACTTC.

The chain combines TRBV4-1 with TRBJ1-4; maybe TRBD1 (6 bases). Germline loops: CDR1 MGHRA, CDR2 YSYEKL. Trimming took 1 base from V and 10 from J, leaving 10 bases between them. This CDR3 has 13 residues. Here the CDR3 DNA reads TGCGCCAGCAGCCAAGCACAGGGTGGAAAACTGTTTTTT. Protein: CASSQAQGGKLFF.

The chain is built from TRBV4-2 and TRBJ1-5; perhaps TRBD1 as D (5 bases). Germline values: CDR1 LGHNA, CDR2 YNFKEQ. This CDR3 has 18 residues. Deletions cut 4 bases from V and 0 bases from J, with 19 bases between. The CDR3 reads CASSPRPRQSLSNQPQHF. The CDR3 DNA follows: TGTGCCAGCAGCCCCCGACCCCGACAGAGTCTTAGCAATCAGCCCCAGCATTTT.

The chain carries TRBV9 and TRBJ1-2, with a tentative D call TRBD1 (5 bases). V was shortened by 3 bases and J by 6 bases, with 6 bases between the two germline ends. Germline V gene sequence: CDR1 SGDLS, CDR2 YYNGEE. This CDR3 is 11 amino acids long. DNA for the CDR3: TGTGCCAGCAGCGCAGGGAATGGCTACACCTTC. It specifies CASSAGNGYTF.

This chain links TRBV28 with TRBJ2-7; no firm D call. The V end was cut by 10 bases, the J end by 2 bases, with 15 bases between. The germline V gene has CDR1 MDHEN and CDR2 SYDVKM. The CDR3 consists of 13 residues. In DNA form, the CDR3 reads TGTGCCACCAACCAAGGTCCAGCCTACGAGCAGTACTTC. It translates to CATNQGPAYEQYF.

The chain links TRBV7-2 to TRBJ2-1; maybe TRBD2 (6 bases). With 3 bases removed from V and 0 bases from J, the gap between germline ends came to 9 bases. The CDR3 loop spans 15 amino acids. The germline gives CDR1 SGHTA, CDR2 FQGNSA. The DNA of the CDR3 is TGTGCCAGCAGCTTCGAGCGGGCCTCCTACAATGAGCAGTTCTTC. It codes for CASSFERASYNEQFF.

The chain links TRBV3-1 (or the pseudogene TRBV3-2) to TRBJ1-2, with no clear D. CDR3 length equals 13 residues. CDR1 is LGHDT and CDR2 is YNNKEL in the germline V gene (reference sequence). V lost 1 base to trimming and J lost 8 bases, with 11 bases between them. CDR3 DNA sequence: TGTGCCAGCAGCCAAGGGTATCGGAAAGGCTACACCTTC. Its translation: CASSQGYRKGYTF.

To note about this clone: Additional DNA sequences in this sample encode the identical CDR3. The CDR3 loop is CASSSGQGTGELFF. As DNA, the CDR3 is TGTGCCAGCAGTTCGGGACAGGGCACCGGGGAGCTGTTTTTT. The chain uses TRBV6-2 or TRBV6-3 and TRBJ2-2; 9 bases agree with TRBD1. The CDR3 runs to 14 residues. The V gene's germline CDR1 is MNHEY and CDR2 SVGEGT. J was trimmed by 4 bases and V by 4 bases; bases with no gene match: 1.

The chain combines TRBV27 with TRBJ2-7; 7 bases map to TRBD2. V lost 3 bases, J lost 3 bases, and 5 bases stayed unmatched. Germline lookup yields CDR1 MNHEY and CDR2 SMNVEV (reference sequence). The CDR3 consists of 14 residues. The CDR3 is CASSFGGGGYEQYF. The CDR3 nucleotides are TGTGCCAGCAGTTTTGGTGGGGGGGGCTACGAGCAGTACTTC.

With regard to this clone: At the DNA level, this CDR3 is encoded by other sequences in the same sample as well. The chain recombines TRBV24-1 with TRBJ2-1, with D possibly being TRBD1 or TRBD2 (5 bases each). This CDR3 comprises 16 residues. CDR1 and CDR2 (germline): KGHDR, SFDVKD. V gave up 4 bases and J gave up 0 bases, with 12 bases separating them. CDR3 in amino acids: CATSDPSGGSYNEQFF. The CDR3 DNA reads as TGTGCCACCAGTGACCCTAGTGGGGGCTCCTACAATGAGCAGTTCTTC.

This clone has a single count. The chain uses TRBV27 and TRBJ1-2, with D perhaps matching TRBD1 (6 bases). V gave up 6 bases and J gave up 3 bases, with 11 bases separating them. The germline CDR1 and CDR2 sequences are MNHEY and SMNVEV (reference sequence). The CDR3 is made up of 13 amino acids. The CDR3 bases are TGTGCCAGCAGCCCATCAGGGGACTATGGCTACACCTTC. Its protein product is CASSPSGDYGYTF.

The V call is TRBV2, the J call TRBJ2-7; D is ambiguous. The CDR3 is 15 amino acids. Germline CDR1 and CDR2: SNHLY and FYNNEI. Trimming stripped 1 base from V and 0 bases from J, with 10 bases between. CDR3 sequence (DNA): TGTGCCAGCAGTGAAGACGTGGCGGTCTCCTACGAGCAGTACTTC. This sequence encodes CASSEDVAVSYEQYF.

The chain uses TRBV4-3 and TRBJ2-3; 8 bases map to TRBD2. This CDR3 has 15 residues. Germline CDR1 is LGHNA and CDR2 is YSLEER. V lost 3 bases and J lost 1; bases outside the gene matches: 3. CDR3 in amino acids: CASSQQLAGTDTQYF. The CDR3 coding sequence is TGCGCCAGCAGCCAGCAACTAGCGGGCACAGATACGCAGTATTTT.

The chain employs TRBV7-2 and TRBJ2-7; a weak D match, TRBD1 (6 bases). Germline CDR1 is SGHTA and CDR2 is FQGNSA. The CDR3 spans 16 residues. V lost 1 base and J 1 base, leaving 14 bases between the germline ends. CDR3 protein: CASSLDETTGSYEQYF. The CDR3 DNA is TGTGCCAGCAGCTTAGATGAGACGACAGGTTCCTACGAGCAGTACTTC.

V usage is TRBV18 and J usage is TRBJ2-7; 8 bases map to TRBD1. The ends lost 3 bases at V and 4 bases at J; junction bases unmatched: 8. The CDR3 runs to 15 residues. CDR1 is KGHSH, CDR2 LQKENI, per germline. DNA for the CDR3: TGTGCCAGCTCACCCCGAGGACAGGGAAGTTACGAGCAGTACTTC. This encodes CASSPRGQGSYEQYF.

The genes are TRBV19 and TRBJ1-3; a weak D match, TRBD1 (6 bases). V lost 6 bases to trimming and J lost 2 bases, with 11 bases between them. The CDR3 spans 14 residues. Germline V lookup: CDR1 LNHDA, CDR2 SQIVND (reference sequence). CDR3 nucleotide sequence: TGTGCCAGTAGACAAGGGGGTGCTGGAAACACCATATATTTT. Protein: CASRQGGAGNTIYF.

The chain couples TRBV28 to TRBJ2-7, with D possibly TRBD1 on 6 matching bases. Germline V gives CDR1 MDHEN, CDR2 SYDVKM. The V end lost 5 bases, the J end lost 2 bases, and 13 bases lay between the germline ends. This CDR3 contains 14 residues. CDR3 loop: CASSPGGVTYEQYF. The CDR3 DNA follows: TGTGCCAGCAGTCCTGGGGGCGTCACCTACGAGCAGTACTTC. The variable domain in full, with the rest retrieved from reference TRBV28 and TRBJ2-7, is DVKVTQSSRYLVKRTGEKVFLECVQDMDHENMFWYRQDPGLGLRLIYFSYDVKMKEKGDIPEGYSVSREKKERFSLILESASTNQTSMYLCASSPGGVTYEQYFGPGTRLTVT.

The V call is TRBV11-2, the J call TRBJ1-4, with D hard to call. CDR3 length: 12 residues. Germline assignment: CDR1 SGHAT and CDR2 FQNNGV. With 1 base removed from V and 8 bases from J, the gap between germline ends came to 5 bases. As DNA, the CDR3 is TGTGCCAGCAGCTTAGTTGGGGAAAAACTGTTTTTT. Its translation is CASSLVGEKLFF.

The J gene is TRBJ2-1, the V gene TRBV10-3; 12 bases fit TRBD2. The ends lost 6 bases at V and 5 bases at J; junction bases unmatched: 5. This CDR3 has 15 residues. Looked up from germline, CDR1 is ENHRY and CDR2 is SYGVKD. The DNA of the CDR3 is TGTGCCATCAGCGCGACTAGCGGGAGACACAATGAGCAGTTCTTC. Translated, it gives CAISATSGRHNEQFF.

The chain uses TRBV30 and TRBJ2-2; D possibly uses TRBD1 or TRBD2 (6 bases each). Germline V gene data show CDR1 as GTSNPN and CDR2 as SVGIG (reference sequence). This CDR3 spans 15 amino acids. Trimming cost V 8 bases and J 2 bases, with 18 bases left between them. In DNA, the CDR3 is TGTGCCGGATTGACGGGGGCAGGTAACACCGGGGAGCTGTTTTTT. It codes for CAGLTGAGNTGELFF.

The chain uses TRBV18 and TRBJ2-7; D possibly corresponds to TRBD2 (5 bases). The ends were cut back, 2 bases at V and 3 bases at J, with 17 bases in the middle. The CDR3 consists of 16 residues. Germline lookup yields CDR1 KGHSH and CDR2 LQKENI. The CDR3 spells CASSPILTRRDYEQYF. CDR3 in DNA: TGTGCCAGCTCACCAATCTTAACCAGACGGGACTACGAGCAGTACTTC.